One sample yielded the 26 T cell receptor beta chains listed below, sequenced in a study of cytomegalovirus exposure and HLA in healthy donors. Researchers ran the PCR with 60 Vbeta and 13 Jbeta primers. Produced via immunoSEQ multiplex PCR; TCRdb's table is partial and in-frame only. The table includes about 160,000 clones, around 90% detected once. Sequenced: PBMCs. The source is a woman between 25 and 40 years old in good health and CMV-seronegative.

V gene TRBV27 combines with J gene TRBJ2-7, with 8 bases that match TRBD1. V gave up 7 bases and J gave up 1 base; unmatched junction bases: 6. Germline-derived CDR1 and CDR2 are MNHEY and SMNVEV (reference sequence). There are 14 residues in the CDR3. The CDR3 region has the DNA TGTGCCAGCATCTTACGGACAGGGTCCTACGAGCAGTACTTC. Protein: CASILRTGSYEQYF.

The chain links TRBV11-3 to TRBJ2-1; TRBD2 matches 10 bases. Trimming took 5 bases from V and 4 from J; bases not matched to a gene: 8. Germline-derived CDR1 and CDR2 are SGHNT and YENEEA. CDR3 length: 16 amino acids. The CDR3 DNA is TGTGCCAGCAGCCCGAAAGCGGGAGGGCCGTACAATGAGCAGTTCTTC. Amino acid sequence: CASSPKAGGPYNEQFF. Complete variable domain (other parts from reference TRBV11-3 and TRBJ2-1): EAGVVQSPRYKIIEKKQPVAFWCNPISGHNTLYWYLQNLGQGPELLIRYENEEAVDDSQLPKDRFSAERLKGVDSTLKIQPAELGDSAVYLCASSPKAGGPYNEQFFGPGTRLTVL.

This clone has more than one count but fewer than ten. The chain links TRBV27 to TRBJ2-3, with TRBD2 as a possible D gene (5 bases). The CDR3 contains 15 residues. V gave up 5 bases and J gave up 4 bases, with 16 bases separating them. From germline, CDR1 is MNHEY and CDR2 SMNVEV (reference sequence). The CDR3 coding sequence is TGTGCCAGCAGTACTCCTCCAATCGGGGCAGATACGCAGTATTTT. Its protein product is CASSTPPIGADTQYF.

The CDR3 DNA is TGCGCCAGCAGTGAGTTGGCGGCCGCCCAGTACTTC. Translated, it gives CASSELAAAQYF. The chain recombines TRBV10-2 with TRBJ2-5; D is uncertain. Germline CDR1 and CDR2: WSHSY and SAAADI. V was shortened by 1 base and J by 9 bases, with 9 bases between the two germline ends. The CDR3 has 12 residues.

The rearrangement uses TRBV27 and TRBJ1-2; D possibly corresponds to TRBD1 (6 bases). The CDR3 loop spans 16 amino acids. Germline V gives CDR1 MNHEY, CDR2 SMNVEV (reference sequence). V lost 2 bases and J 4 bases, leaving 17 bases between the germline ends. CDR3 sequence (DNA): TGTGCCAGCAGTTTAGGGGGGGGCCCCAGGGCCTATGGCTACACCTTC. Protein sequence: CASSLGGGPRAYGYTF.

The chain joins TRBV9 to TRBJ2-3; TRBD2 is a possible D gene (5 bases). CDR1 and CDR2 (germline): SGDLS, YYNGEE. The CDR3 is 14 residues long. V was shortened by 4 bases and J by 5 bases, with 14 bases between the two germline ends. The CDR3 reads CASSNWGVLDTQYF. The DNA for the CDR3 is TGTGCCAGCAGCAACTGGGGAGTACTAGATACGCAGTATTTT. The full variable domain, rest sourced from reference TRBV9 and TRBJ2-3, is DSGVTQTPKHLITATGQRVTLRCSPRSGDLSVYWYQQSLDQGLQFLIQYYNGEERAKGNILERFSAQQFPDLHSELNLSSLELGDSALYFCASSNWGVLDTQYFGPGTRLTVL.

The CDR3: CSARGGEAQYF. Here the CDR3 DNA reads TGCAGTGCTCGAGGGGGGGAAGCGCAGTATTTT. The V call is TRBV20-1, the J call TRBJ2-3, with TRBD2 as a possible D gene (7 bases). The CDR3 has 11 amino acids. Germline loops: CDR1 DFQATT, CDR2 SNEGSKA (reference sequence). V lost 5 bases to trimming and J lost 10 bases, with 13 bases between them.

CDR3 residues: CASSPRDTYYEQYF. In DNA form, the CDR3 reads TGCGCCAGCAGCCCTCGGGACACCTACTACGAGCAGTACTTC. V is TRBV5-1 and J is TRBJ2-7; a weak D match, TRBD1 (6 bases). This CDR3 has 14 amino acids. Germline values: CDR1 SGHRS, CDR2 YFSETQ. Between the trimmed V and J ends, which lost 4 bases and 3 bases, there was a span of 14 bases.

This chain links TRBV30 with TRBJ2-3, with D possibly matching TRBD2 (6 bases). The CDR3 sequence is 17 residues long. V gave up 0 bases and J gave up 0 bases, with 16 bases separating them. Per the germline V gene, CDR1 is GTSNPN and CDR2 is SVGIG (reference sequence). The CDR3 loop is CAWSVGWLAQSTDTQYF. DNA of the CDR3: TGTGCCTGGAGTGTCGGGTGGCTAGCGCAAAGCACAGATACGCAGTATTTT.

The V call is TRBV9, the J call TRBJ2-3, with 10 bases lining up with TRBD2. Germline lookup yields CDR1 SGDLS and CDR2 YYNGEE. Trimming at V came to 0 bases and at J to 2 bases, leaving 6 bases not matched to a gene. This CDR3 region has 17 residues. The CDR3 region has the DNA TGTGCCAGCAGCGTAGATCCTAGCGGGGGAATCACAGATACGCAGTATTTT. It encodes CASSVDPSGGITDTQYF.

This CDR3 is CASRGTSSYEQYF. In DNA form, the CDR3 reads TGTGCCAGCAGGGGGACTAGCAGTTACGAGCAGTACTTC. The V call is TRBV27, the J call TRBJ2-7; 9 nucleotides agree with TRBD2. The J segment lost 4 bases and the V segment lost 6 bases, leaving 4 bases of the junction unmatched. Germline assignment: CDR1 MNHEY and CDR2 SMNVEV (reference sequence). CDR3 size: 13 residues.

CDR3 residues: CASSRHHTEAFF. The CDR3 DNA reads TGTGCCAGCAGCCGACACCACACTGAAGCTTTCTTT. V gene TRBV5-6 combines with J gene TRBJ1-1; D is uncertain. V was trimmed by 4 bases and J by 3 bases, leaving 7 bases between them. There are 12 residues in the CDR3. CDR1 SGHDT and CDR2 YYEEEE come from the germline V gene.

The table lists this clone with a few counts. V usage is TRBV19 and J usage is TRBJ1-5, with 7 bases identical to TRBD1. With 3 bases clipped from V and 6 bases from J, the junction kept 5 bases outside the gene matches. The germline V gene has CDR1 LNHDA and CDR2 SQIVND (reference sequence). This CDR3 is built from 14 residues. CDR3 bases: TGTGCCAGTAGTATGGACAGGTGGGGTCAGCCCCAGCATTTT. It yields the protein CASSMDRWGQPQHF.

The rearrangement uses TRBV7-2 and TRBJ1-2; D may be TRBD1 (5 bases). Trimming took off 5 bases at V and 2 bases at J, with 24 bases between the two ends. Germline V gene data show CDR1 as SGHTA and CDR2 as FQGNSA. The CDR3 is 18 amino acids. The CDR3, as DNA: TGTGCCAGCAGCCCCGATATGGGCCGGGGGTTCGGGAACTATGGCTACACCTTC. It translates to CASSPDMGRGFGNYGYTF.

The chain couples TRBV7-6 to TRBJ1-4; 8 positions match TRBD1. With 4 bases clipped from V and 0 bases from J, the junction kept 4 bases outside the gene matches. In germline, CDR1 is SGHVS, CDR2 FNYEAQ. The CDR3 is 16 residues long. The CDR3: CASSSGQGATNEKLFF. CDR3 coding DNA: TGTGCCAGCAGCTCAGGACAGGGCGCAACTAATGAAAAACTGTTTTTT. The entire variable domain, with the rest obtained from reference TRBV7-6 and TRBJ1-4, is as follows: GAGVSQSPRYKVTKRGQDVALRCDPISGHVSLYWYRQALGQGPEFLTYFNYEAQQDKSGLPNDRFSAERPEGSISTLTIQRTEQRDSAMYRCASSSGQGATNEKLFFGSGTQLSVL.

The V gene is TRBV5-1, the J gene TRBJ2-1, with D perhaps matching TRBD1 (7 bases). Deletions cut 2 bases from V and 1 base from J, with 10 bases between. Germline V gene lookup returns CDR1 SGHRS and CDR2 YFSETQ. The CDR3 extends over 15 amino acids. The CDR3 sequence is CASSFQGGSYNEQFF. The DNA for the CDR3 is TGCGCCAGCAGCTTCCAGGGGGGATCCTACAATGAGCAGTTCTTC.

The chain has TRBV19 and TRBJ2-7; the D gene is possibly TRBD1 (5 bases). The germline V gene encodes CDR1 LNHDA and CDR2 SQIVND (reference sequence). V lost 3 bases to trimming and J lost 4 bases, with 10 bases between them. CDR3 size: 13 residues. This CDR3 is CASSMGRAYEQYF. The CDR3 bases are TGTGCCAGTAGTATGGGCAGGGCGTACGAGCAGTACTTC.

The table lists this clone with a count of one. This chain connects TRBV5-1 to TRBJ2-2, with 7 bases fitting TRBD1. Per the germline V gene, CDR1 is SGHRS and CDR2 is YFSETQ. After removal of 3 bases from V and 2 bases from J, the junction contained 4 bases not matched to a gene. The CDR3 is 15 residues long. CDR3: CASSSDRVNTGELFF. The DNA of the CDR3 is TGCGCCAGCAGCTCTGACAGGGTCAACACCGGGGAGCTGTTTTTT.

The chain couples TRBV6-1 to TRBJ2-2, with a weak D call TRBD2 (7 bases). The germline V gene encodes CDR1 MNHNS and CDR2 SASEGT. The CDR3 extends over 17 amino acids. V lost 2 bases, J lost 2 bases, and 15 bases lay in between. Here the CDR3 DNA reads TGTGCCAGCAGTGAAAGTTCGGGGGGCGCAAACACCGGGGAGCTGTTTTTT. Protein product: CASSESSGGANTGELFF.

The table lists this clone with a few counts. V usage is TRBV4-1 and J usage is TRBJ2-5; 7 positions agree with TRBD2. The CDR3 runs to 17 residues. Germline lookup yields CDR1 MGHRA and CDR2 YSYEKL. Trimming cost V 1 base and J 5 bases; bases outside gene matches: 13. CDR3 amino acids: CASSQAASGPPRETQYF. Here the CDR3 DNA reads TGCGCCAGCAGCCAAGCGGCTAGCGGACCACCCAGGGAGACCCAGTACTTC.

This chain joins TRBV9 and TRBJ2-5, with TRBD2 identical over 9 bases. V was clipped by 3 bases and J by 1 base; unmatched bases: 7. This CDR3 contains 16 residues. CDR1 is SGDLS, CDR2 YYNGEE, per germline. The CDR3 region has the DNA TGTGCCAGCAGCGCCGCGGGACTAGCTGGCCAAGAGACCCAGTACTTC. This sequence encodes CASSAAGLAGQETQYF.

This chain links TRBV4-1 with TRBJ2-5; D not certain. Germline V gene data show CDR1 as MGHRA and CDR2 as YSYEKL. The CDR3 is 14 amino acids. The V end lost 3 bases, the J end lost 5 bases, and 13 bases lay between the germline ends. In DNA, the CDR3 is TGCGCCAGCAGCCAGGGCCTTAGTGGGGAGACCCAGTACTTC. It specifies CASSQGLSGETQYF.

V is TRBV7-2 and J is TRBJ2-7; possible D gene TRBD1, 5 bases. This CDR3 spans 14 amino acids. V shed 4 bases and J shed 2 bases, with 12 bases lying between them. CDR1 and CDR2 from the germline V gene are SGHTA and FQGNSA. CDR3 sequence reads: CASSSLRVPYEQYF. The CDR3 DNA reads as TGTGCCAGCAGCTCCCTCAGGGTGCCCTACGAGCAGTACTTC.

The genes are TRBV7-3 and TRBJ2-6; 10 nucleotides line up with TRBD1. The CDR3 totals 19 residues. CDR1 SGHTA and CDR2 FQGTGA come from the germline V gene. With 5 bases clipped from V and 4 bases from J, the junction kept 14 bases outside the gene matches. CDR3 residues: CASSLIQAGTGVGANVLTF. CDR3 bases: TGTGCCAGCAGCCTGATACAAGCGGGGACAGGGGTGGGGGCCAACGTCCTGACTTTC.

As concerns this clone: In the same sample, other DNA sequences code for this CDR3. The chain employs TRBV5-4 and TRBJ2-5, with 11 nucleotides matching TRBD2. Germline loops: CDR1 SGHNT, CDR2 YYREEE (reference sequence). V was clipped by 0 bases and J by 2 bases; unmatched bases: 6. The CDR3 contains 17 residues. CDR3 nucleotides: TGTGCCAGCAGCTTGGCCGGGATAGCGGGAGGGCAAGAGACCCAGTACTTC. Translating gives CASSLAGIAGGQETQYF. The entire variable domain, with the rest obtained from reference TRBV5-4 and TRBJ2-5, is as follows: ETGVTQSPTHLIKTRGQQVTLRCSSQSGHNTVSWYQQALGQGPQFIFQYYREEENGRGNFPPRFSGLQFPNYSSELNVNALELDDSALYLCASSLAGIAGGQETQYFGPGTRLLVL.

This sequence joins TRBV30 and TRBJ2-7, with 7 positions matching TRBD2. Germline loops: CDR1 GTSNPN, CDR2 SVGIG (reference sequence). CDR3 length: 15 residues. V gave up 0 bases and J gave up 6 bases; unmatched junction bases: 11. CDR3 amino acids: CAWSVLGGRAVEQYF. CDR3 DNA: TGTGCCTGGAGTGTACTAGGAGGGAGGGCCGTCGAGCAGTACTTC.